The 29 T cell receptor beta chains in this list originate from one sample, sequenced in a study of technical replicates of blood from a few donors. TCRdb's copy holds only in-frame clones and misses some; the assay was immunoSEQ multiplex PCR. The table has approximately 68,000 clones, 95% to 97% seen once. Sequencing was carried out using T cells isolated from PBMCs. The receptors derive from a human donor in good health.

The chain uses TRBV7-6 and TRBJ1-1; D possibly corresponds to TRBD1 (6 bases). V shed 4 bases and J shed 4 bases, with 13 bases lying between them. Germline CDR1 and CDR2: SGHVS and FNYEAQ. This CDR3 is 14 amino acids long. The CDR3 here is CASSSKGGITEAFF. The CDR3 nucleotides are TGTGCCAGCAGCTCAAAGGGGGGGATCACTGAAGCTTTCTTT.

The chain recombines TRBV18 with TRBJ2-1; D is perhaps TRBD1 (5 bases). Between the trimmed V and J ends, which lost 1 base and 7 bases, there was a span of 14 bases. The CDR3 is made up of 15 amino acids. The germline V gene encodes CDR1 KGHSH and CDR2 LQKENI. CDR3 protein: CASSPHQGVGNEQFF. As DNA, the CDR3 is TGTGCCAGCTCACCACACCAAGGGGTTGGGAATGAGCAGTTCTTC.

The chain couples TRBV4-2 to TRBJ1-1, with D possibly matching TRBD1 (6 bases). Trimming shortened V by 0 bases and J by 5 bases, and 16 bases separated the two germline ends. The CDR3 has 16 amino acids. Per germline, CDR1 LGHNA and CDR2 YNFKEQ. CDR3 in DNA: TGTGCCAGCAGCCAAGATTTCCGGGCCAGGGGAACTGAAGCTTTCTTT. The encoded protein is CASSQDFRARGTEAFF.

CDR3 coding DNA: TGCAGCCTAGGACACACGACCGGGGAGCTGTTTTTT. Translating it yields CSLGHTTGELFF. The chain has TRBV29-1 and TRBJ2-2; possible D gene TRBD1, 5 bases. The germline V and J ends were trimmed by 8 bases and 5 bases, with 12 bases remaining between them. CDR1 SQVTM and CDR2 ANQGSEA come from the germline V gene. The CDR3 loop spans 12 amino acids.

In DNA, the CDR3 is TGTGCCAGCAGTGGGACAGGCGACTCCTACGAGCAGTACTTC. Translated, it gives CASSGTGDSYEQYF. This chain connects TRBV5-5 to TRBJ2-7; 8 nucleotides agree with TRBD1. This CDR3 comprises 14 residues. Germline V gene lookup returns CDR1 SGHKS and CDR2 YYEKEE (reference sequence). J gave up 0 bases and V 5 bases, and 4 bases lay outside the gene matches.

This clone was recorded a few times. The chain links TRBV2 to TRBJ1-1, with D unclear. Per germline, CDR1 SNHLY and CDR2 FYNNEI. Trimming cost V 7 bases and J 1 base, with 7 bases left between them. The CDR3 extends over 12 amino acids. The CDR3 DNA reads TGTGCCAGCAAGAGAGGGAACACTGAAGCTTTCTTT. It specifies CASKRGNTEAFF. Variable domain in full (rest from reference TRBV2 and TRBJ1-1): EPEVTQTPSHQVTQMGQEVILRCVPISNHLYFYWYRQILGQKVEFLVSFYNNEISEKSEIFDDQFSVERPDGSNFTLKIRSTKLEDSAMYFCASKRGNTEAFFGQGTRLTVV.

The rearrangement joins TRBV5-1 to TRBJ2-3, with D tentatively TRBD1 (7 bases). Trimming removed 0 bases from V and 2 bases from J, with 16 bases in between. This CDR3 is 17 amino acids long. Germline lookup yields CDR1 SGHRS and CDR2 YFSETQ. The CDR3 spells CASSLGGDSLNTDTQYF. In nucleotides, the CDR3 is TGCGCCAGCAGCTTGGGGGGGGACAGCCTAAACACAGATACGCAGTATTTT.

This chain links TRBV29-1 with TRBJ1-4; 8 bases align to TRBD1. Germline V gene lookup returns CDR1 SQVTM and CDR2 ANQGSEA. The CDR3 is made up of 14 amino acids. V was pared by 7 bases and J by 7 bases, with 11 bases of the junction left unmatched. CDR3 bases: TGCAGCGCCTTTTCGACAGGGGTGGGTGAAAAACTGTTTTTT. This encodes CSAFSTGVGEKLFF.

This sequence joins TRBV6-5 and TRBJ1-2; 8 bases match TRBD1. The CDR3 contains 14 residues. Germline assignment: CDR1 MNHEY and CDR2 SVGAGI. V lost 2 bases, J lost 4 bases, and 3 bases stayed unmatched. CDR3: CASSYQGASYGYTF. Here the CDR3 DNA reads TGTGCCAGCAGTTACCAGGGGGCTTCCTATGGCTACACCTTC.

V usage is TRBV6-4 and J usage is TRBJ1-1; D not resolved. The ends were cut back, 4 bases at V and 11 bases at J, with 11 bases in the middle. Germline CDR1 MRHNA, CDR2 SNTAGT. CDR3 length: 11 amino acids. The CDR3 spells CASSGLIQAFF. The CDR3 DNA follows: TGTGCCAGCAGTGGCCTTATACAGGCTTTCTTT.

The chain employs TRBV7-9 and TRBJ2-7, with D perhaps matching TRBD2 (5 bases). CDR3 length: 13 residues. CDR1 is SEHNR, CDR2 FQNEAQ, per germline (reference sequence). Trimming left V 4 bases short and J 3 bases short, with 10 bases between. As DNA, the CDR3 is TGTGCCAGCAGCTCTTCGGGGATCTACGAGCAGTACTTC. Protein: CASSSSGIYEQYF. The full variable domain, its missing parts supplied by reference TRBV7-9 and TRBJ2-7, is DTGVSQNPRHKITKRGQNVTFRCDPISEHNRLYWYRQTLGQGPEFLTYFQNEAQLEKSRLLSDRFSAERPKGSFSTLEIQRTEQGDSAMYLCASSSSGIYEQYFGPGTRLTVT.

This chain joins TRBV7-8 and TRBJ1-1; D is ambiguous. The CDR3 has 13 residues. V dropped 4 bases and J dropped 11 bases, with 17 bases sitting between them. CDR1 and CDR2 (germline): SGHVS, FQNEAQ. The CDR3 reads CASSSSTTMEAFF. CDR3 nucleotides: TGTGCCAGCAGCTCATCAACTACGATGGAGGCTTTCTTT. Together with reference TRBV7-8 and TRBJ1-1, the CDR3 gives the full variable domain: GAGVSQSPRYKVAKRGQDVALRCDPISGHVSLFWYQQALGQGPEFLTYFQNEAQLDKSGLPSDRFFAERPEGSVSTLKIQRTQQEDSAVYLCASSSSTTMEAFFGQGTRLTVV.

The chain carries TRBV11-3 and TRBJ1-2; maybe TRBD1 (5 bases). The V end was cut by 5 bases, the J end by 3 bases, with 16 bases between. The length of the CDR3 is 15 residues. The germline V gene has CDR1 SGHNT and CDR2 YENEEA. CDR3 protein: CASSAVQGRYYGYTF. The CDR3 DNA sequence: TGTGCCAGCAGCGCCGTCCAGGGTAGATACTATGGCTACACCTTC.

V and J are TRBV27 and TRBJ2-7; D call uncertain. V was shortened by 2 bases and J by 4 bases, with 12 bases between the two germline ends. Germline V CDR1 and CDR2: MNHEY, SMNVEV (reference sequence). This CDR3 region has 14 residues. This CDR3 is CASSLRGDDYEQYF. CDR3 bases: TGTGCCAGCAGTTTAAGAGGAGATGATTACGAGCAGTACTTC.

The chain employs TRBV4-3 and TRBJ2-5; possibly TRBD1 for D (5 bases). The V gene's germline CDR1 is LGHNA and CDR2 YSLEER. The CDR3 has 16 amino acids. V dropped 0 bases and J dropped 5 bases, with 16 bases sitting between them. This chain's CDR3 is CASSQEGMGRWETQYF. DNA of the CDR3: TGCGCCAGCAGCCAAGAAGGAATGGGGCGGTGGGAGACCCAGTACTTC.

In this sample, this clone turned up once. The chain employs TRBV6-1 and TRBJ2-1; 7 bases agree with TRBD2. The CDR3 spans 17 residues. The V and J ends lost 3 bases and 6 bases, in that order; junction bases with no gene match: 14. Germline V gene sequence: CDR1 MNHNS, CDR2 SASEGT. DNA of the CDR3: TGTGCCAGCAGTGATTATCTGGGGCGGGAGCCCTTCAATGAGCAGTTCTTC. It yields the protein CASSDYLGREPFNEQFF.

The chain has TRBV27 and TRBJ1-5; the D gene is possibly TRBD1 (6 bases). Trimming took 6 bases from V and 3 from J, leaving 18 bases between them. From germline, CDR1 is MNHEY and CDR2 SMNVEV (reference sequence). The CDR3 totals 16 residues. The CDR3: CASRKGTLRDNQPQHF. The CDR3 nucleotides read TGTGCCAGCAGAAAAGGGACACTCAGGGACAATCAGCCCCAGCATTTT.

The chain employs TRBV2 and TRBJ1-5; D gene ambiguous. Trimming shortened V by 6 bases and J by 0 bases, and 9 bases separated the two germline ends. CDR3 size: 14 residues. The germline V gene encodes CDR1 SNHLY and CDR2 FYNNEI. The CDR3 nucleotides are TGTGCCAGCAGAGAACAGTTTAGCAATCAGCCCCAGCATTTT. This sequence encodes CASREQFSNQPQHF.

The CDR3 is CAWSDRDRGYEQYF. Here the CDR3 DNA reads TGTGCCTGGAGCGACCGGGACAGGGGATACGAGCAGTACTTC. The genes are TRBV30 and TRBJ2-7; TRBD1 matches 10 bases. The junction had 6 bases not matched to a gene; V was cut back by 3 bases and J by 4 bases. The germline gives CDR1 GTSNPN, CDR2 SVGIG (reference sequence). The CDR3 totals 14 residues.

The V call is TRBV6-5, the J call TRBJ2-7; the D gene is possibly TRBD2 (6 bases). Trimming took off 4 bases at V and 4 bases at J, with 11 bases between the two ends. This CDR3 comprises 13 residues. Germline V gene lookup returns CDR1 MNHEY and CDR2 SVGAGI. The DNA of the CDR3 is TGTGCCAGCAGTTTCCGGGAGAATTACGAGCAGTACTTC. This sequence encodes CASSFRENYEQYF.

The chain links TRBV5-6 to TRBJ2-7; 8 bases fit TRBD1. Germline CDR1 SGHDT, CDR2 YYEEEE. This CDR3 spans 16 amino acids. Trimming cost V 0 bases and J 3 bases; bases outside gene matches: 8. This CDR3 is CASSLAWTGSGYEQYF. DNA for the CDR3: TGTGCCAGCAGCTTGGCCTGGACAGGGTCGGGCTACGAGCAGTACTTC.

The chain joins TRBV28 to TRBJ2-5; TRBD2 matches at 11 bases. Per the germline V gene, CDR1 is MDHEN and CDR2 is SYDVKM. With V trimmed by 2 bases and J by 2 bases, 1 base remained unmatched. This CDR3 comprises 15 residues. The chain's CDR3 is CASSLRLAGQETQYF. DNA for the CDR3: TGTGCCAGCAGTTTAAGACTAGCGGGGCAAGAGACCCAGTACTTC.

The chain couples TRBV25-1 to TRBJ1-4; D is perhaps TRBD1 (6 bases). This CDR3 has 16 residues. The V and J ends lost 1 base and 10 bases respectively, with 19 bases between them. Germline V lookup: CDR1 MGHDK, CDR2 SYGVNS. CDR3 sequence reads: CASSEWGRGADGKLFF. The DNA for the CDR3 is TGTGCCAGCAGTGAATGGGGGAGGGGGGCAGATGGAAAACTGTTTTTT. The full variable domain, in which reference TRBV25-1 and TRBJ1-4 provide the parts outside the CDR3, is EADIYQTPRYLVIGTGKKITLECSQTMGHDKMYWYQQDPGMELHLIHYSYGVNSTEKGDLSSESTVSRIRTEHFPLTLESARPSHTSQYLCASSEWGRGADGKLFFGSGTQLSVL.

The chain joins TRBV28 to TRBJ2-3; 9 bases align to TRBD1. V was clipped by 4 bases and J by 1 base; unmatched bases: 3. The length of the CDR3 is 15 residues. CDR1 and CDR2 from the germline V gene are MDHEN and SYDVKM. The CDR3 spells CASSWRTGGTDTQYF. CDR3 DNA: TGTGCCAGCAGTTGGCGGACAGGGGGCACAGATACGCAGTATTTT. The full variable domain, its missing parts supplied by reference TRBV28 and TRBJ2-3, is DVKVTQSSRYLVKRTGEKVFLECVQDMDHENMFWYRQDPGLGLRLIYFSYDVKMKEKGDIPEGYSVSREKKERFSLILESASTNQTSMYLCASSWRTGGTDTQYFGPGTRLTVL.

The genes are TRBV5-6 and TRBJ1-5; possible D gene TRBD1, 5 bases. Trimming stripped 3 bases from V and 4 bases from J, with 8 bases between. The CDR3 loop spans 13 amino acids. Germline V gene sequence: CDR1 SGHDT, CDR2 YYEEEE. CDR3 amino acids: CASSSGGNQPQHF. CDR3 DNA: TGTGCCAGCAGCTCCGGGGGGAATCAGCCCCAGCATTTT.

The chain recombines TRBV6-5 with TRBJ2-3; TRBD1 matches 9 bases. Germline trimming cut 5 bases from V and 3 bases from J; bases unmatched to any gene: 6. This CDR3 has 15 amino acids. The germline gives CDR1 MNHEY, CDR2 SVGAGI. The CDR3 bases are TGTGCCAGCAGTCCTTTACAGGGGGCGACAGATACGCAGTATTTT. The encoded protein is CASSPLQGATDTQYF.

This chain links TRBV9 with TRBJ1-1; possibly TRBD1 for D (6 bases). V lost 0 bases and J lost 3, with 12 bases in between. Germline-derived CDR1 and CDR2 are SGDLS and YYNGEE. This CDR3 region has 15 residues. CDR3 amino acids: CASSVVVKGDTEAFF. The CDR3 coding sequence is TGTGCCAGCAGCGTAGTGGTAAAGGGGGACACTGAAGCTTTCTTT.

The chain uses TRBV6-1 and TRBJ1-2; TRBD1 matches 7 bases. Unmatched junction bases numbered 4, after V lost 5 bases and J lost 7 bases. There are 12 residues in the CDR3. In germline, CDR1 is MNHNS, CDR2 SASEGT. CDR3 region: CASSSQGVGYTF. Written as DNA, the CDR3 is TGTGCCAGCAGTTCTCAGGGGGTTGGCTACACCTTC.

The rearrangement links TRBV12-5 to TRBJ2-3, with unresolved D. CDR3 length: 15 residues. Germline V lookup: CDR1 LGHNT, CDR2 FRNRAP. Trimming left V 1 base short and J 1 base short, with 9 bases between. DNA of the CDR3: TGTGCTAGTGGTTTGGGTTTGAGTGGCACAGATACGCAGTATTTT. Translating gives CASGLGLSGTDTQYF.